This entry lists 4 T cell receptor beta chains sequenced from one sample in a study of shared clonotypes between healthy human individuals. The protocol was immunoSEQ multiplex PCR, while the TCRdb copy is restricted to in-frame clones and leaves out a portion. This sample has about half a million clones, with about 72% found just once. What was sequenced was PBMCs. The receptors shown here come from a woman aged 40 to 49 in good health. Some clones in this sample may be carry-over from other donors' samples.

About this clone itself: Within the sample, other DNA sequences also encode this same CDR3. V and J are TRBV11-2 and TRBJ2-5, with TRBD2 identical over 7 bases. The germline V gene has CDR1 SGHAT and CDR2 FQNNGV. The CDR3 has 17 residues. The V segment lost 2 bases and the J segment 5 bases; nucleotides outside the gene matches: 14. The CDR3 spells CASSLYGGSSGSETQYF. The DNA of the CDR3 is TGTGCCAGCAGCTTATACGGCGGGAGCTCTGGGTCGGAGACCCAGTACTTC.

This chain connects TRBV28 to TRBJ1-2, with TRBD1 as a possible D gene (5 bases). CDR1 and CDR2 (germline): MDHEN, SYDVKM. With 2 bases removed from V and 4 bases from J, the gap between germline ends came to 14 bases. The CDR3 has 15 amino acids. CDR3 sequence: CASSLGGAGVYGYTF. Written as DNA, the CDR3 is TGTGCCAGCAGTTTAGGAGGGGCGGGCGTCTATGGCTACACCTTC.

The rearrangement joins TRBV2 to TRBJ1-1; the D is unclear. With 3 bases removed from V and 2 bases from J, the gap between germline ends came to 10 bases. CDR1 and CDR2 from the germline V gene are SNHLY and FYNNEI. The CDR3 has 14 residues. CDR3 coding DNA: TGTGCCAGCAGTGAGATTGGGGTTAACACTGAAGCTTTCTTT. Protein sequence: CASSEIGVNTEAFF. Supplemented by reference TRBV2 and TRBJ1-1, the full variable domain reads EPEVTQTPSHQVTQMGQEVILRCVPISNHLYFYWYRQILGQKVEFLVSFYNNEISEKSEIFDDQFSVERPDGSNFTLKIRSTKLEDSAMYFCASSEIGVNTEAFFGQGTRLTVV.

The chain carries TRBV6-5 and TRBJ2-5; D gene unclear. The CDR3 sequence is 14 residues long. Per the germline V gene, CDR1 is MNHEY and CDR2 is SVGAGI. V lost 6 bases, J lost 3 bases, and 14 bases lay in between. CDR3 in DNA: TGTGCCAGCAGCCACCGTACGCCCGAAGAGACCCAGTACTTC. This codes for CASSHRTPEETQYF.